The 31 T cell receptor beta chains below were found in one sample sequenced in a study of human T cells and chemical hapten exposure. Time point meaning: pre-sensitization, week 0. Treatment defined: therapeutic diphenylcyclopropenone sensitization with weekly scalp DPC. One entry per CDR3 protein, called by TCRdb with MiXCR from the RACE reads. The sample lists about 380,000 distinct CDR3 sequences; more than 4.5% were seen once. Sequenced material: whole blood, taken in connection with sensitization to the hapten diphenylcyclopropenone (DPC). The receptors were sampled from a woman in her 50s with alopecia areata. Some clones in this sample may be carry-over from other donors' samples.

The chain couples TRBV5-1 to TRBJ2-1; TRBD1 aligns across 11 bases. The germline V gene encodes CDR1 SGHRS and CDR2 YFSETQ. This CDR3 region has 16 residues. V was pared by 0 bases and J by 12 bases, with 11 bases of the junction left unmatched. CDR3 in DNA: TGCGCCAGCAGCTTGGAAAGGGGACAGGGGGTCAATTGGCAGTTCTTC. It encodes CASSLERGQGVNWQFF.

The table lists this clonotype with a few counts. The rearrangement links TRBV7-9 to TRBJ1-2; 12 bases map to TRBD1. From germline, CDR1 is SEHNR and CDR2 FQNEAQ (reference sequence). The CDR3 consists of 15 residues. V was pared by 4 bases and J by 4 bases, with 4 bases of the junction left unmatched. The DNA of the CDR3 is TGTGCCAGCAGCTACGGGACAGGGGGCAGCTATGGCTACACCTTC. Protein product: CASSYGTGGSYGYTF.

This chain links TRBV9 with TRBJ2-3; TRBD1 agrees at 12 bases. CDR1 is SGDLS, CDR2 YYNGEE, per germline. This CDR3 is built from 14 residues. V was pared by 3 bases and J by 7 bases, with 3 bases of the junction left unmatched. CDR3: CASSGGQGAHTQYF. The CDR3 bases are TGTGCCAGCAGCGGGGGACAGGGGGCACATACGCAGTATTTT.

This clonotype has just a few counts. The chain couples TRBV29-1 to TRBJ2-3; 8 nucleotides align to TRBD2. The CDR3 spans 15 residues. The V gene's germline CDR1 is SQVTM and CDR2 ANQGSEA. V trimming: 3 bases; J trimming: 4 bases; junction bases outside the gene matches: 9. CDR3 in amino acids: CSVDLAGGLPDTQYF. The CDR3, as DNA: TGCAGCGTTGATTTGGCGGGGGGATTGCCAGATACGCAGTATTTT.

V and J are TRBV6-2 or TRBV6-3 and TRBJ1-1, with a possible D match to TRBD1 (6 bases). Germline CDR1 reads MNHEY; CDR2 reads SVGEGT. V lost 0 bases and J 3 bases, leaving 11 bases between the germline ends. This CDR3 is built from 15 residues. CDR3 amino acids: CASSYSPGADTEAFF. CDR3 nucleotides: TGTGCCAGCAGTTACTCTCCAGGGGCCGACACTGAAGCTTTCTTT.

This clonotype was seen only a few times. The chain joins TRBV7-9 to TRBJ1-2, with D maybe TRBD1 (5 bases). Trimming shortened V by 5 bases and J by 3 bases, and 22 bases separated the two germline ends. Germline CDR1 and CDR2: SEHNR and FQNEAQ (reference sequence). The CDR3 runs to 17 residues. This CDR3 is CASSAWPEGARDYGYTF. The CDR3 DNA reads TGTGCCAGCAGCGCATGGCCGGAAGGGGCTCGGGACTATGGCTACACCTTC.

This clonotype was seen a handful of times. The gene calls are TRBV4-2 and TRBJ2-1; possible D gene TRBD2, 5 bases. The germline gives CDR1 LGHNA, CDR2 YNFKEQ. This CDR3 region has 13 residues. With 3 bases removed from V and 8 bases from J, the gap between germline ends came to 11 bases. CDR3 sequence: CASSQREGDEQFF. The CDR3 DNA follows: TGTGCCAGCAGCCAGCGAGAGGGTGATGAGCAGTTCTTC.

The chain joins TRBV28 to TRBJ1-1; a possible D gene is TRBD1 (5 bases). The CDR3 sequence is 14 residues long. V was pared by 6 bases and J by 6 bases, with 17 bases between. Germline CDR1 reads MDHEN; CDR2 reads SYDVKM. CDR3 loop: CASSPTREAAEAFF. Written as DNA, the CDR3 is TGTGCCAGCAGCCCCACCAGGGAAGCCGCTGAAGCTTTCTTT. Filled out from reference TRBV28 and TRBJ1-1, the complete variable domain reads DVKVTQSSRYLVKRTGEKVFLECVQDMDHENMFWYRQDPGLGLRLIYFSYDVKMKEKGDIPEGYSVSREKKERFSLILESASTNQTSMYLCASSPTREAAEAFFGQGTRLTVV.

This clonotype was counted at least ten times. The rearrangement uses TRBV6-4 and TRBJ2-7; D uncertain. The germline V and J ends were trimmed by 8 bases and 4 bases, with 6 bases remaining between them. Germline CDR1 and CDR2: MRHNA and SNTAGT. CDR3 length equals 10 residues. CDR3 sequence: CASPRYEQYF. CDR3 nucleotide sequence: TGTGCCAGCCCACGGTACGAGCAGTACTTC.

This clonotype was recorded at least ten times. The chain carries TRBV28 and TRBJ1-1; D uncertain. Per germline, CDR1 MDHEN and CDR2 SYDVKM. This CDR3 has 12 amino acids. V lost 2 bases, J lost 5 bases, and 6 bases lay in between. In DNA, the CDR3 is TGTGCCAGCAGTTTACGGCAGACTGAAGCTTTCTTT. Protein: CASSLRQTEAFF.

At least ten counts were recorded for this clonotype. The chain employs TRBV29-1 and TRBJ1-1; weak D call: TRBD1 (6 bases). V lost 7 bases, J lost 6 bases, and 15 bases lay in between. This CDR3 region has 12 residues. Germline loops: CDR1 SQVTM, CDR2 ANQGSEA. The CDR3 sequence: CSAGGTQPEAFF. CDR3 DNA: TGCAGCGCTGGAGGGACACAACCTGAAGCTTTCTTT.

This clonotype was recorded many times. The chain has TRBV2 and TRBJ2-4, with a tentative D call TRBD2 (5 bases). V was clipped by 8 bases and J by 0 bases, with 11 bases between them. The CDR3 sequence is 14 residues long. Germline V gene data show CDR1 as SNHLY and CDR2 as FYNNEI. CDR3 nucleotides: TGTGCCAGCTCAGAGGGCACAGCCAAAAACATTCAGTACTTC. It encodes CASSEGTAKNIQYF.

This clonotype was seen at least ten times. V and J are TRBV28 and TRBJ2-1; TRBD2 aligns across 10 bases. This CDR3 has 15 residues. Germline loops: CDR1 MDHEN, CDR2 SYDVKM. Trimming took 2 bases from V and 7 from J; bases not matched to a gene: 5. CDR3 bases: TGTGCCAGCAGTTTACCGACTAGCGGGCCGAATGAGCAGTTCTTC. Translated, it gives CASSLPTSGPNEQFF.

This clonotype was seen repeatedly, ten times or more. V and J are TRBV12-3 or TRBV12-4 and TRBJ1-5; 8 positions agree with TRBD1. The length of the CDR3 is 15 residues. V shed 5 bases, J shed 0 bases, and the junction held 3 bases outside the gene matches. The CDR3 DNA is TGTGCCAGCAGTCTAACAGGGGGTAGCAATCAGCCCCAGCATTTT. Its protein product is CASSLTGGSNQPQHF.

This clonotype was seen a handful of times. The chain combines TRBV2 with TRBJ1-1; unclear D gene. CDR1 and CDR2 from the germline V gene are SNHLY and FYNNEI. V lost 5 bases and J lost 1, with 11 bases in between. This CDR3 contains 14 residues. The CDR3 sequence is CASSKSEGNTEAFF. The CDR3 nucleotides are TGTGCCAGCAGTAAGTCGGAAGGGAACACTGAAGCTTTCTTT. The full variable domain, its missing parts supplied by reference TRBV2 and TRBJ1-1, is EPEVTQTPSHQVTQMGQEVILRCVPISNHLYFYWYRQILGQKVEFLVSFYNNEISEKSEIFDDQFSVERPDGSNFTLKIRSTKLEDSAMYFCASSKSEGNTEAFFGQGTRLTVV.

The rearrangement links TRBV7-8 to TRBJ1-5; a weak D match, TRBD1 (6 bases). This CDR3 has 15 residues. The germline V and J ends were trimmed by 5 bases and 4 bases, with 15 bases remaining between them. CDR1 is SGHVS and CDR2 is FQNEAQ in the germline V gene. As DNA, the CDR3 is TGTGCCAGCAGCCCCCGTTGGCAGGGGAATCAGCCCCAGCATTTT. This gives the protein CASSPRWQGNQPQHF.

In its sample, this clonotype was seen many times. This rearrangement joins TRBV27 to TRBJ2-6; possible D gene TRBD2, 5 bases. The CDR3 totals 18 residues. V lost 2 bases to trimming and J lost 0 bases, with 14 bases between them. The germline V gene has CDR1 MNHEY and CDR2 SMNVEV (reference sequence). The CDR3 sequence: CASSLLEGRSSGANVLTF. The DNA of the CDR3 is TGTGCCAGCAGTTTACTAGAGGGTCGAAGCTCTGGGGCCAACGTCCTGACTTTC.

This clonotype was seen only a few times. V is TRBV2 and J is TRBJ1-4; 7 positions agree with TRBD1. This CDR3 has 13 residues. Germline-derived CDR1 and CDR2 are SNHLY and FYNNEI. Trimming cost V 8 bases and J 4 bases; bases outside gene matches: 4. The CDR3 DNA reads as TGTGCCAGCGGCGGGACAGTTAATGAAAAACTGTTTTTT. It encodes CASGGTVNEKLFF.

In its sample, this clonotype was seen many times. The chain joins TRBV7-2 to TRBJ2-1; no clear D gene. The germline V and J ends were trimmed by 2 bases and 6 bases, with 5 bases remaining between them. The length of the CDR3 is 12 residues. From germline, CDR1 is SGHTA and CDR2 FQGNSA. For the CDR3, the DNA is TGTGCCAGCAGCTTAATAAGCAATGAGCAGTTCTTC. Translation: CASSLISNEQFF.

This clonotype has ten or more counts. CDR3 DNA sequence: TGTGCCAGCAGTTTGGGCCTTCGCACAGATACGCAGTATTTT. It specifies CASSLGLRTDTQYF. The chain is built from TRBV7-8 and TRBJ2-3; no reliable D call. V was cut by 6 bases and J by 1 base, with 11 bases left in between. Germline CDR1 and CDR2: SGHVS and FQNEAQ. This CDR3 has 14 residues.

The sample holds many counts of this clonotype. The rearrangement joins TRBV12-3 or TRBV12-4 to TRBJ2-2; the D gene is possibly TRBD1 (5 bases). The V and J ends lost 5 bases and 7 bases respectively, with 8 bases between them. This CDR3 contains 12 residues. The CDR3 protein is CASSRGIGELFF. CDR3 nucleotides: TGTGCCAGCAGTAGGGGCATCGGGGAGCTGTTTTTT.

This clonotype was counted many times. The chain employs TRBV14 and TRBJ2-7; the D gene is possibly TRBD1 (5 bases). Trimming cost V 6 bases and J 5 bases, with 17 bases left between them. The CDR3 runs 14 residues. Per germline, CDR1 SGHDN and CDR2 FVKESK. The CDR3 region is CASRHSSGNHEQYF. As DNA, the CDR3 is TGTGCCAGCAGACATTCCTCAGGGAACCACGAGCAGTACTTC.

This rearrangement joins TRBV7-3 to TRBJ2-3; TRBD1 is a possible D gene (6 bases). In germline, CDR1 is SGHTA, CDR2 FQGTGA. V was pared by 5 bases and J by 0 bases, with 12 bases between. CDR3 length: 15 residues. In DNA, the CDR3 is TGTGCCAGCAGCCCACAGGGCTGGAGCACAGATACGCAGTATTTT. As protein: CASSPQGWSTDTQYF.

This clonotype was seen a handful of times. The genes are TRBV9 and TRBJ2-7; D tentatively fits TRBD1 or TRBD2 (5 bases each). CDR3 size: 14 residues. Trimming took off 4 bases at V and 2 bases at J, with 13 bases between the two ends. Germline V gene lookup returns CDR1 SGDLS and CDR2 YYNGEE. The CDR3, as DNA: TGTGCCAGCAGCCCCGTGGGGACCCCCTACGAGCAGTACTTC. Translation: CASSPVGTPYEQYF.

This clonotype was counted a few times. The CDR3 here is CASSPRRGSQETQYF. CDR3 nucleotides: TGTGCCAGCTCTCCTCGGCGGGGGAGCCAAGAGACCCAGTACTTC. The chain recombines TRBV6-6 with TRBJ2-5; TRBD2 agrees at 7 bases. Looked up from germline, CDR1 is MNHNY and CDR2 is SVGAGI (reference sequence). The CDR3 loop spans 15 amino acids. V trimming: 8 bases; J trimming: 1 base; junction bases outside the gene matches: 10.

This clonotype has more than one count but fewer than ten. The chain recombines TRBV20-1 with TRBJ2-1, with TRBD2 as a possible D gene (5 bases). Germline lookup yields CDR1 DFQATT and CDR2 SNEGSKA (reference sequence). The CDR3 spans 12 residues. Trimming cost V 3 bases and J 10 bases, with 13 bases left between them. DNA for the CDR3: TGCAGTGCTAGTGGACTTAAGGAAGAGCAGTTCTTC. This gives the protein CSASGLKEEQFF.

This chain joins TRBV7-2 and TRBJ1-5; no firm D call. Per germline, CDR1 SGHTA and CDR2 FQGNSA. The V and J ends lost 6 bases and 2 bases respectively, with 14 bases between them. The CDR3 runs 15 residues. The CDR3, as DNA: TGTGCCAGCAGTTCCAGTGTTTCCGGCAATCAGCCCCAGCATTTT. It specifies CASSSSVSGNQPQHF.

The table lists this clonotype with many counts. The J gene is TRBJ1-6, the V gene TRBV7-2; D is unclear. The CDR3 length is 14 residues. V lost 2 bases, J lost 7 bases, and 9 bases lay in between. Germline CDR1 SGHTA, CDR2 FQGNSA. CDR3 DNA: TGTGCCAGCAGCTTACGGCACGGGAATTCACCCCTCCACTTT. Translated: CASSLRHGNSPLHF. The entire variable domain, with the rest obtained from reference TRBV7-2 and TRBJ1-6, is as follows: GAGVSQSPSNKVTEKGKDVELRCDPISGHTALYWYRQSLGQGLEFLIYFQGNSAPDKSGLPSDRFSAERTGGSVSTLTIQRTQQEDSAVYLCASSLRHGNSPLHFGNGTRLTVT.

This clonotype was seen a handful of times. The J gene is TRBJ2-3, the V gene TRBV20-1, with TRBD1 matching 11 bases. This CDR3 region has 14 residues. CDR1 and CDR2 (germline): DFQATT, SNEGSKA (reference sequence). The junction had 5 bases not matched to a gene; V was cut back by 6 bases and J by 3 bases. The CDR3 here is CSAEGQGGTDTQYF. The CDR3, as DNA: TGCAGTGCGGAGGGACAGGGGGGGACAGATACGCAGTATTTT.

The J gene is TRBJ2-1, the V gene TRBV25-1; tentatively, D is TRBD2 (5 bases). CDR3 size: 15 residues. Trimming took off 6 bases at V and 7 bases at J, with 19 bases between the two ends. Per the germline V gene, CDR1 is MGHDK and CDR2 is SYGVNS. The CDR3 sequence is CASRQYGGLTNEQFF. DNA of the CDR3: TGTGCCAGCAGACAATATGGAGGACTGACGAATGAGCAGTTCTTC.

V gene TRBV2 combines with J gene TRBJ1-1; D might be TRBD1 (6 bases). CDR3 length: 14 amino acids. Germline V gene data show CDR1 as SNHLY and CDR2 as FYNNEI. V was clipped by 8 bases and J by 4 bases, with 17 bases between them. CDR3 protein: CASWERGSSTEAFF. CDR3 nucleotides: TGTGCCAGCTGGGAGAGGGGGAGCAGCACTGAAGCTTTCTTT. The full variable domain, with the rest looked up from reference TRBV2 and TRBJ1-1, is EPEVTQTPSHQVTQMGQEVILRCVPISNHLYFYWYRQILGQKVEFLVSFYNNEISEKSEIFDDQFSVERPDGSNFTLKIRSTKLEDSAMYFCASWERGSSTEAFFGQGTRLTVV.